Below are 19 T cell receptor beta chains sequenced from a single sample in a study of blood T cell repertoires in COVID-19. TCRdb's copy holds only in-frame clones and misses some; the assay was immunoSEQ multiplex PCR. The sample records fewer than 90,000 clones, 86% being singletons. Sequenced: peripheral blood. These receptor sequences come from a man aged 80 or over in a cohort sampled during active COVID-19.

This rearrangement joins TRBV28 to TRBJ2-1; 7 nucleotides agree with TRBD1. Germline CDR1 reads MDHEN; CDR2 reads SYDVKM. The CDR3 consists of 14 residues. Trimming removed 6 bases from V and 5 bases from J; junction bases left unmatched: 7. For the CDR3, the DNA is TGTGCCAGCAGCTCCGAGGGGGCAGACAATGAGCAGTTCTTC. Translating it yields CASSSEGADNEQFF. The variable domain in full, with the rest retrieved from reference TRBV28 and TRBJ2-1, is DVKVTQSSRYLVKRTGEKVFLECVQDMDHENMFWYRQDPGLGLRLIYFSYDVKMKEKGDIPEGYSVSREKKERFSLILESASTNQTSMYLCASSSEGADNEQFFGPGTRLTVL.

This chain connects TRBV5-1 to TRBJ2-3; D remains ambiguous. This CDR3 region has 15 residues. V was cut by 0 bases and J by 5 bases, with 13 bases left in between. Per germline, CDR1 SGHRS and CDR2 YFSETQ. The CDR3 reads CASSLDGTTQDTQYF. The CDR3 DNA follows: TGCGCCAGCAGCTTGGATGGTACAACCCAAGATACGCAGTATTTT. The full variable domain, rest sourced from reference TRBV5-1 and TRBJ2-3, is KAGVTQTPRYLIKTRGQQVTLSCSPISGHRSVSWYQQTPGQGLQFLFEYFSETQRNKGNFPGRFSGRQFSNSRSEMNVSTLELGDSALYLCASSLDGTTQDTQYFGPGTRLTVL.

The chain carries TRBV18 and TRBJ1-2; 7 bases fit TRBD1. In germline, CDR1 is KGHSH, CDR2 LQKENI. There are 13 residues in the CDR3. V shed 3 bases, J shed 8 bases, and the junction held 6 bases outside the gene matches. CDR3 region: CASSPTGSEGYTF. The CDR3 DNA reads TGTGCCAGCTCACCGACAGGGAGCGAGGGCTACACCTTC.

The V call is TRBV5-1, the J call TRBJ2-1; D is undetermined. Looked up from germline, CDR1 is SGHRS and CDR2 is YFSETQ. This CDR3 is built from 12 residues. The V gene lost 5 bases and the J gene lost 3 bases, with 6 bases spanning the gap. The CDR3 bases are TGCGCCAGCAGGGGCTACTACAATGAGCAGTTCTTC. Protein: CASRGYYNEQFF. Filled out from reference TRBV5-1 and TRBJ2-1, the complete variable domain reads KAGVTQTPRYLIKTRGQQVTLSCSPISGHRSVSWYQQTPGQGLQFLFEYFSETQRNKGNFPGRFSGRQFSNSRSEMNVSTLELGDSALYLCASRGYYNEQFFGPGTRLTVL.

The V and J genes are TRBV2 and TRBJ1-2; 7 bases map to TRBD1. V was pared by 5 bases and J by 8 bases, with 8 bases of the junction left unmatched. The CDR3 spans 13 residues. CDR1 SNHLY and CDR2 FYNNEI come from the germline V gene. This CDR3 is CASSPIGGRGYTF. In DNA form, the CDR3 reads TGTGCCAGCAGTCCCATAGGGGGCCGAGGCTACACCTTC. The whole variable domain, remainder taken from reference TRBV2 and TRBJ1-2, is EPEVTQTPSHQVTQMGQEVILRCVPISNHLYFYWYRQILGQKVEFLVSFYNNEISEKSEIFDDQFSVERPDGSNFTLKIRSTKLEDSAMYFCASSPIGGRGYTFGSGTRLTVV.

This chain links TRBV4-1 with TRBJ1-5, with D perhaps matching TRBD1 (5 bases). CDR1 MGHRA and CDR2 YSYEKL come from the germline V gene. V gave up 3 bases and J gave up 3 bases, with 12 bases separating them. This CDR3 is built from 15 residues. The CDR3 nucleotides are TGCGCCAGCAGCCAGGAACAGGATCACAATCAGCCCCAGCATTTT. Protein: CASSQEQDHNQPQHF.

CDR3 amino acids: CASSSSGWLQYF. Written as DNA, the CDR3 is TGTGCCAGCAGTTCCTCGGGGTGGCTACAGTACTTC. The rearrangement joins TRBV28 to TRBJ2-5; a weak D match, TRBD2 (5 bases). The CDR3 covers 12 residues. The germline CDR1 and CDR2 sequences are MDHEN and SYDVKM. Trimming shortened V by 4 bases and J by 11 bases, and 14 bases separated the two germline ends.

The chain joins TRBV6-5 to TRBJ1-2, with D perhaps matching TRBD1 (6 bases). Germline assignment: CDR1 MNHEY and CDR2 SVGAGI. This CDR3 spans 14 amino acids. Trimming shortened V by 6 bases and J by 0 bases, and 11 bases separated the two germline ends. As DNA, the CDR3 is TGTGCCAGCAGCCAACAGGGAGCTAACTATGGCTACACCTTC. This sequence encodes CASSQQGANYGYTF.

V usage is TRBV9 and J usage is TRBJ1-4; D is possibly TRBD1 (5 bases). With 4 bases removed from V and 0 bases from J, the gap between germline ends came to 10 bases. The CDR3 loop spans 15 amino acids. Germline loops: CDR1 SGDLS, CDR2 YYNGEE. CDR3 in DNA: TGTGCCAGCAGCCCCCAGACAGCAACTAATGAAAAACTGTTTTTT. Its translation: CASSPQTATNEKLFF.

This chain uses TRBV24-1 with TRBJ2-5; 7 nucleotides align to TRBD2. Germline CDR1 reads KGHDR; CDR2 reads SFDVKD. This CDR3 comprises 16 residues. V shed 6 bases and J 4 bases; nucleotides not matched to a gene: 13. Here the CDR3 DNA reads TGTGCCACCAGTCCCAGGTGGGGGGGGGTTGTAGAGACCCAGTACTTC. Translated, it gives CATSPRWGGVVETQYF.

This chain joins TRBV6-2 or TRBV6-3 and TRBJ1-1, with TRBD1 identical over 7 bases. Germline loops: CDR1 MNHEY, CDR2 SVGEGT. The CDR3 has 16 residues. V was clipped by 0 bases and J by 1 base; unmatched bases: 5. CDR3 sequence reads: CASSYSPDRQNTEAFF. The CDR3 coding sequence is TGTGCCAGCAGTTACTCACCGGACAGGCAGAACACTGAAGCTTTCTTT.

The genes are TRBV18 and TRBJ1-1; 11 positions agree with TRBD1. The CDR3 extends over 14 amino acids. J was trimmed by 7 bases and V by 8 bases; bases with no gene match: 9. From germline, CDR1 is KGHSH and CDR2 LQKENI. The CDR3 DNA follows: TGTGCCAGCCTCTTGGACAGGGGGCCTGTTGAAGCTTTCTTT. It yields the protein CASLLDRGPVEAFF.

J is TRBJ1-4 and V is TRBV19; D not certain. V lost 5 bases, J lost 5 bases, and 18 bases lay in between. The CDR3 covers 16 residues. Germline V gene lookup returns CDR1 LNHDA and CDR2 SQIVND (reference sequence). The CDR3 DNA follows: TGTGCCAGTAGTCGGCCCCCCGTGACAAGAAATGAAAAACTGTTTTTT. Amino acids: CASSRPPVTRNEKLFF.

The chain combines TRBV10-3 with TRBJ1-2; TRBD1 agrees at 7 bases. Germline V gives CDR1 ENHRY, CDR2 SYGVKD. The CDR3 covers 14 residues. With 3 bases clipped from V and 4 bases from J, the junction kept 5 bases outside the gene matches. CDR3 nucleotide sequence: TGTGCCATCAGTGAAGGGGACAGCATCTATGGCTACACCTTC. It is translated as CAISEGDSIYGYTF.

The rearrangement links TRBV25-1 to TRBJ1-6; 7 bases are a match to TRBD1. V gave up 4 bases and J gave up 0 bases; unmatched junction bases: 6. Germline V lookup: CDR1 MGHDK, CDR2 SYGVNS. The CDR3 covers 17 residues. The DNA for the CDR3 is TGTGCCAGCAGTGCAGCAGGGGGACGCTCCTATAATTCACCCCTCCACTTT. This translates into CASSAAGGRSYNSPLHF.

The V and J genes are TRBV29-1 and TRBJ1-2; D unresolved. Trimming took 6 bases from V and 7 from J, leaving 18 bases between them. The CDR3 sequence is 13 residues long. The V gene's germline CDR1 is SQVTM and CDR2 ANQGSEA. The CDR3 protein is CSVYTVDIGGYTF. CDR3 in DNA: TGCAGCGTCTACACAGTGGATATAGGTGGCTACACCTTC.

This clone was observed once. In nucleotides, the CDR3 is TGTGCCAGCAGCTTAGTCGGAGTGGCCAAAAACATTCAGTACTTC. Translated, it gives CASSLVGVAKNIQYF. This chain links TRBV7-2 with TRBJ2-4; no reliable D call. The CDR3 has 15 amino acids. Germline V gene lookup returns CDR1 SGHTA and CDR2 FQGNSA. The V end was cut by 1 base, the J end by 1 base, with 8 bases between.

The chain carries TRBV11-2 and TRBJ1-5, with D tentatively TRBD1 (6 bases). With 0 bases removed from V and 6 bases from J, the gap between germline ends came to 12 bases. Germline values: CDR1 SGHAT, CDR2 FQNNGV. CDR3 length: 15 residues. CDR3 nucleotides: TGTGCCAGCAGCTTAGAAGGGGGGGCGGGTCAGCCCCAGCATTTT. Residues: CASSLEGGAGQPQHF. Complete variable domain (other parts from reference TRBV11-2 and TRBJ1-5): EAGVAQSPRYKIIEKRQSVAFWCNPISGHATLYWYQQILGQGPKLLIQFQNNGVVDDSQLPKDRFSAERLKGVDSTLKIQPAKLEDSAVYLCASSLEGGAGQPQHFGDGTRLSIL.

This clone was detected once. The chain joins TRBV18 to TRBJ2-1; 8 bases fit TRBD2. The V and J ends lost 4 bases and 6 bases, in that order; junction bases with no gene match: 8. The germline gives CDR1 KGHSH, CDR2 LQKENI. The CDR3 loop spans 15 amino acids. This CDR3 is CASSLAGQLGNEQFF. The CDR3 DNA follows: TGTGCCAGCTCACTAGCGGGGCAGCTTGGCAATGAGCAGTTCTTC.